These T cell receptor beta chains were read from a single sample in a study of CD8+CD57+ T cells in acquired aplastic anemia. TCRdb reprocessed the reads via MiXCR and lists one record per CDR3 protein. The data contain some 170,000 distinct CDR3 sequences, around half of them seen just once; the ten biggest clones take up more than 0.85%. Sequenced material: sorted CD4+, CD8+, or CD8+CD57+ T cells (not recorded which) from PBMCs. The receptor source for this set is a human donor with aplastic anemia. Each CDR3 is given with its conserved first and last residue. A D gene is named only where the DNA matches it firmly. Rows may omit the clone size; those that give it use once, few, many or a size class.

cdr3_aa: CASSESNRGHVYEQYF
cdr3_nt: TGCGCCAGCAGTGAGTCGAACAGGGGGCACGTATACGAGCAGTACTTC
clone_size: once
j_call: TRBJ2-7
d_call: TRBD1
v_call: TRBV10-1

cdr3_aa: CATSPSGDNSPLHF
cdr3_nt: TGTGCCACCAGCCCGTCGGGGGACAATTCACCCCTCCACTTT
clone_size: few
j_call: TRBJ1-6
d_call: -
v_call: TRBV15

cdr3_aa: CASSTAGQLPWEQYF
cdr3_nt: TGTGCCAGTAGTACTGCGGGACAGCTACCTTGGGAGCAGTACTTC
clone_size: -
j_call: TRBJ2-7
d_call: -
v_call: TRBV19

cdr3_aa: CASSVGSSGAHEQYF
cdr3_nt: TGTGCCAGCAGCGTCGGGTCTAGCGGGGCCCACGAGCAGTACTTC
clone_size: many
j_call: TRBJ2-7
d_call: TRBD2
v_call: TRBV5-8

cdr3_aa: CASTPVRGGGTGELFF
cdr3_nt: TGTGCCAGCACTCCTGTTAGGGGAGGAGGCACCGGGGAGCTGTTTTTT
clone_size: -
j_call: TRBJ2-2
d_call: -
v_call: TRBV12-3/TRBV12-4

cdr3_aa: CASSLGDRGHNQPQHF
cdr3_nt: TGTGCCAGCAGCTTGGGGGACAGGGGCCACAATCAGCCCCAGCATTTT
clone_size: many
j_call: TRBJ1-5
d_call: TRBD1
v_call: TRBV7-9

cdr3_aa: CSARDSGGSNGDYTF
cdr3_nt: TGCAGTGCTAGAGATTCCGGAGGTTCAAACGGTGACTACACCTTC
clone_size: -
j_call: TRBJ1-2
d_call: -
v_call: TRBV20-1

cdr3_aa: CASSLDGRVGSEQYF
cdr3_nt: TGTGCCAGCAGCTTAGATGGCAGGGTGGGCAGCGAGCAGTACTTC
clone_size: many
j_call: TRBJ2-7
d_call: -
v_call: TRBV7-2

cdr3_aa: CASSQGPGHEDTEAFF
cdr3_nt: TGTGCCAGCAGCCAAGGACCGGGCCACGAGGACACTGAAGCTTTCTTT
clone_size: -
j_call: TRBJ1-1
d_call: -
v_call: TRBV3-1

cdr3_aa: CASSGPGLPGAWETQYF
cdr3_nt: TGCGCCAGCAGTGGTCCCGGACTTCCCGGGGCTTGGGAGACCCAGTACTTC
clone_size: many
j_call: TRBJ2-5
d_call: -
v_call: TRBV10-1

cdr3_aa: CASSPPSLTGDAFF
cdr3_nt: TGCGCCAGCAGCCCCCCCTCCCTTACAGGAGATGCTTTCTTT
clone_size: -
j_call: TRBJ1-1
d_call: -
v_call: TRBV4-3

cdr3_aa: CASSQAGGRNEQYF
cdr3_nt: TGCGCCAGCAGCCAAGCGGGAGGGAGGAACGAGCAGTACTTC
clone_size: -
j_call: TRBJ2-7
d_call: TRBD2
v_call: TRBV5-1

cdr3_aa: CASRQDRDPGYGYTF
cdr3_nt: TGTGCCAGCAGACAGGACAGGGATCCAGGGTATGGCTACACCTTC
clone_size: many
j_call: TRBJ1-2
d_call: TRBD1
v_call: TRBV6-1

cdr3_aa: CASSESQGGGYTF
cdr3_nt: TGCGCCAGCAGTGAGTCGCAGGGCGGAGGCTACACCTTC
clone_size: many
j_call: TRBJ1-2
d_call: -
v_call: TRBV10-2

cdr3_aa: CASSQDGGPVKTQYF
cdr3_nt: TGTGCCAGCAGCCAAGATGGTGGACCGGTCAAGACCCAGTACTTC
clone_size: few
j_call: TRBJ2-5
d_call: -
v_call: TRBV3-1

cdr3_aa: CASSLGAGSPYNEQFF
cdr3_nt: TGTGCCAGCAGCTTAGGGGCGGGAAGTCCCTACAATGAGCAGTTCTTC
clone_size: -
j_call: TRBJ2-1
d_call: -
v_call: TRBV11-1

cdr3_aa: CAISDPVGRNTEAFF
cdr3_nt: TGTGCCATCAGTGACCCCGTGGGTAGGAACACTGAAGCTTTCTTT
clone_size: many
j_call: TRBJ1-1
d_call: -
v_call: TRBV10-3

cdr3_aa: CASSQETGGGNQPQHF
cdr3_nt: TGTGCCAGCAGCCAAGAAACAGGCGGAGGCAATCAGCCCCAGCATTTT
clone_size: few
j_call: TRBJ1-5
d_call: -
v_call: TRBV3-1

cdr3_aa: CASSFSGTGHTEAFF
cdr3_nt: TGTGCCAGCAGCTTCTCAGGGACAGGGCACACTGAAGCTTTCTTT
clone_size: once
j_call: TRBJ1-1
d_call: TRBD1
v_call: TRBV11-1

cdr3_aa: CASSQETGVKIHNEQFF
cdr3_nt: TGTGCCAGCAGCCAAGAAACAGGGGTCAAAATCCACAATGAGCAGTTCTTC
clone_size: -
j_call: TRBJ2-1
d_call: TRBD1
v_call: TRBV14

cdr3_aa: CASSRNAGGDRSPTKQYF
cdr3_nt: TGTGCCAGCAGCCGTAATGCGGGCGGGGACAGATCTCCTACCAAGCAGTACTTC
clone_size: once
j_call: TRBJ2-7
d_call: -
v_call: TRBV6-1

cdr3_aa: CAISGGQPTGNYGYTF
cdr3_nt: TGTGCCATCAGTGGAGGGCAGCCCACAGGGAACTATGGTTACACCTTC
clone_size: -
j_call: TRBJ1-2
d_call: -
v_call: TRBV10-3

cdr3_aa: CAISPPTRGGEQFF
cdr3_nt: TGTGCCATCAGTCCCCCTACCAGGGGAGGGGAGCAGTTCTTC
clone_size: -
j_call: TRBJ2-1
d_call: -
v_call: TRBV10-3

cdr3_aa: CASSSQPGIGSGANVLTF
cdr3_nt: TGCGCCAGCAGCTCCCAGCCAGGGATCGGCTCTGGGGCCAACGTCCTGACTTTC
clone_size: many
j_call: TRBJ2-6
d_call: -
v_call: TRBV5-1

cdr3_aa: CASSELAGKETQYF
cdr3_nt: TGTGCCAGCTCGGAACTAGCGGGGAAAGAGACCCAGTACTTC
clone_size: few
j_call: TRBJ2-5
d_call: TRBD2
v_call: TRBV7-2

cdr3_aa: CSALFSTEAFF
cdr3_nt: TGCAGTGCTCTATTTAGCACTGAAGCTTTCTTT
clone_size: many
j_call: TRBJ1-1
d_call: -
v_call: TRBV20-1

cdr3_aa: CASSEVISYEQYF
cdr3_nt: TGCGCCAGCAGTGAGGTCATCTCCTACGAGCAGTACTTC
clone_size: many
j_call: TRBJ2-7
d_call: -
v_call: TRBV10-2

cdr3_aa: CASQKVSYEQYF
cdr3_nt: TGTGCCAGCCAGAAGGTCTCCTACGAGCAGTACTTC
clone_size: -
j_call: TRBJ2-7
d_call: -
v_call: TRBV12-3/TRBV12-4

cdr3_aa: CASSQEVTGELFF
cdr3_nt: TGTGCCAGCAGCCAAGAAGTTACCGGGGAGCTGTTTTTT
clone_size: -
j_call: TRBJ2-2
d_call: -
v_call: TRBV3-1

cdr3_aa: CASSKDFQGRRRTDTQYF
cdr3_nt: TGTGCCAGCAGTAAGGACTTCCAGGGGCGTAGGAGAACAGATACGCAGTATTTT
clone_size: -
j_call: TRBJ2-3
d_call: -
v_call: TRBV21-1

cdr3_aa: CASQGHLDSGANVLTF
cdr3_nt: TGTGCCAGTCAAGGACACCTTGACTCTGGGGCCAACGTCCTGACTTTC
clone_size: many
j_call: TRBJ2-6
d_call: -
v_call: TRBV19

cdr3_aa: CASSLFGGGYEQYF
cdr3_nt: TGTGCCAGCAGCCTCTTCGGAGGGGGCTACGAGCAGTACTTC
clone_size: many
j_call: TRBJ2-7
d_call: -
v_call: TRBV27

cdr3_aa: CVSTQGARCGYTF
cdr3_nt: TGTGTCAGCACCCAGGGGGCACGGTGTGGCTACACCTTC
clone_size: -
j_call: TRBJ1-2
d_call: TRBD1
v_call: TRBV7-2

cdr3_aa: CASSLARGRSGANVPTF
cdr3_nt: TGTGCCAGCAGCTTAGCGAGGGGGCGCTCTGGGGCCAACGTCCCGACTTTC
clone_size: many
j_call: TRBJ2-6
d_call: TRBD1
v_call: TRBV7-2

cdr3_aa: CAISPHPELAGGPYEQYF
cdr3_nt: TGTGCCATCAGTCCGCATCCGGAACTAGCGGGGGGTCCCTACGAGCAGTACTTC
clone_size: -
j_call: TRBJ2-7
d_call: TRBD2
v_call: TRBV10-3

cdr3_aa: CASSQHGRNQPQHF
cdr3_nt: TGTGCCAGCAGTCAACATGGACGCAATCAGCCCCAGCATTTT
clone_size: -
j_call: TRBJ1-5
d_call: -
v_call: TRBV2

cdr3_aa: CATSDVDTNQPQHF
cdr3_nt: TGTGCCACCAGTGATGTCGACACCAATCAGCCCCAGCATTTT
clone_size: -
j_call: TRBJ1-5
d_call: -
v_call: TRBV24-1

cdr3_aa: CSARDRGDSYNSPLHF
cdr3_nt: TGCAGTGCTAGAGATCGTGGGGACTCCTATAATTCACCCCTCCACTTT
clone_size: -
j_call: TRBJ1-6
d_call: -
v_call: TRBV20-1

cdr3_aa: CASSSWTPNTEAFF
cdr3_nt: TGCGCCAGCAGCTCCTGGACCCCGAACACTGAAGCTTTCTTT
clone_size: -
j_call: TRBJ1-1
d_call: -
v_call: TRBV5-1

cdr3_aa: CASSPLQGGNSPLHF
cdr3_nt: TGTGCCAGCTCACCACTACAGGGAGGGAATTCACCCCTCCACTTT
clone_size: many
j_call: TRBJ1-6
d_call: -
v_call: TRBV18

cdr3_aa: CASRGYEQYF
cdr3_nt: TGTGCCAGCAGGGGTTACGAGCAGTACTTC
clone_size: -
j_call: TRBJ2-7
d_call: -
v_call: TRBV6-6

cdr3_aa: CASSPGTTANYGYTF
cdr3_nt: TGTGCCAGCAGTCCTGGGACAACCGCTAACTATGGCTACACCTTC
clone_size: many
j_call: TRBJ1-2
d_call: -
v_call: TRBV6-1

cdr3_aa: CASSWDRESEELFF
cdr3_nt: TGTGCCAGCAGTTGGGACAGGGAGAGTGAGGAGCTGTTTTTT
clone_size: -
j_call: TRBJ2-2
d_call: TRBD1
v_call: TRBV12-3/TRBV12-4

cdr3_aa: CASSVSQGTYGYTF
cdr3_nt: TGTGCCAGCAGCGTTTCCCAGGGTACCTATGGCTACACCTTC
clone_size: many
j_call: TRBJ1-2
d_call: -
v_call: TRBV3-1